These 7 T cell receptor beta chains originate from one sample sequenced in a study of CD4 T cells in relation to SARS-CoV-2 and coronaviruses. Data came from immunoSEQ multiplex PCR; TCRdb stores just in-frame clones and leaves some out. The sample has about 20,000 clones, roughly 70% seen once. Antigens for these TCRs are unknown. Before the COVID-19 pandemic, during about 2010-2019, CD4+ T cells were taken from unexposed donors. The cells were cultured for 10 days before CD4+ T cells were isolated. The sequenced sample was CD4+ T cells from PBMCs, cultured in vitro. These receptor sequences come from a human donor in good health.

This clone was observed a few times. V usage is TRBV29-1 and J usage is TRBJ1-1; the match to TRBD1 covers 8 bases. With 5 bases clipped from V and 1 base from J, the junction kept 12 bases outside the gene matches. CDR3 length: 16 residues. CDR1 and CDR2 from the germline V gene are SQVTM and ANQGSEA. CDR3 coding DNA: TGCAGCGTTATCCCTGGGAACAGGGGGGCGAACACTGAAGCTTTCTTT. This sequence encodes CSVIPGNRGANTEAFF.

A few counts support this clone. This chain uses TRBV6-5 with TRBJ2-7, with 9 bases aligning to TRBD1. The CDR3 loop spans 16 amino acids. The J segment lost 6 bases and the V segment lost 1 base, leaving 10 bases of the junction unmatched. The germline CDR1 and CDR2 sequences are MNHEY and SVGAGI. The CDR3 reads CASSYWPHRGRCEQYF. DNA of the CDR3: TGTGCCAGCAGTTACTGGCCACACAGGGGGCGTTGCGAGCAGTACTTC.

This chain joins TRBV18 and TRBJ1-3; D is unresolved. Germline V lookup: CDR1 KGHSH, CDR2 LQKENI. V was pared by 3 bases and J by 4 bases, with 16 bases between. This CDR3 has 16 amino acids. This chain's CDR3 is CASSPWESPTGNTIYF. The CDR3 nucleotides read TGTGCCAGCTCACCCTGGGAGTCGCCGACGGGAAACACCATATATTTT.

The rearrangement joins TRBV5-6 to TRBJ1-4; D may be TRBD1 (6 bases). The CDR3 has 15 residues. Germline V lookup: CDR1 SGHDT, CDR2 YYEEEE. V gave up 4 bases and J gave up 0 bases, with 10 bases separating them. The CDR3 bases are TGTGCCAGCAGCCCTGGACAGTCAACTAATGAAAAACTGTTTTTT. Encoded protein: CASSPGQSTNEKLFF.

This clone was counted a few times. The CDR3 nucleotides are TGTGCCTGGACCGCAGGTACCTATGGCTACACCTTC. Translating gives CAWTAGTYGYTF. The chain links TRBV30 to TRBJ1-2; D is undetermined. The CDR3 sequence is 12 residues long. V was pared by 4 bases and J by 4 bases, with 10 bases between. CDR1 and CDR2 (germline): GTSNPN, SVGIG (reference sequence). Drawing the rest from reference TRBV30 and TRBJ1-2, the complete variable domain is SQTIHQWPATLVQPVGSPLSLECTVEGTSNPNLYWYRQAAGRGLQLLFYSVGIGQISSEVPQNLSASRPQDRQFILSSKKLLLSDSGFYLCAWTAGTYGYTFGSGTRLTVV.

The J gene is TRBJ2-5, the V gene TRBV27; either TRBD1 or TRBD2 may fit D (5 bases each). The CDR3 covers 14 residues. Germline CDR1 MNHEY, CDR2 SMNVEV (reference sequence). V lost 4 bases and J 1 base, leaving 10 bases between the germline ends. The CDR3 sequence is CASSSGARQETQYF. CDR3 in DNA: TGTGCCAGCAGTTCCGGGGCACGCCAAGAGACCCAGTACTTC.

This chain links TRBV11-3 with TRBJ2-3; 7 bases match TRBD2. The junction had 12 bases not matched to a gene; V was cut back by 5 bases and J by 4 bases. Germline CDR1 and CDR2: SGHNT and YENEEA. This CDR3 spans 16 amino acids. CDR3 sequence: CASSTSSGRYSDTQYF. DNA for the CDR3: TGTGCCAGCAGCACCTCTAGCGGCCGCTATTCAGATACGCAGTATTTT.